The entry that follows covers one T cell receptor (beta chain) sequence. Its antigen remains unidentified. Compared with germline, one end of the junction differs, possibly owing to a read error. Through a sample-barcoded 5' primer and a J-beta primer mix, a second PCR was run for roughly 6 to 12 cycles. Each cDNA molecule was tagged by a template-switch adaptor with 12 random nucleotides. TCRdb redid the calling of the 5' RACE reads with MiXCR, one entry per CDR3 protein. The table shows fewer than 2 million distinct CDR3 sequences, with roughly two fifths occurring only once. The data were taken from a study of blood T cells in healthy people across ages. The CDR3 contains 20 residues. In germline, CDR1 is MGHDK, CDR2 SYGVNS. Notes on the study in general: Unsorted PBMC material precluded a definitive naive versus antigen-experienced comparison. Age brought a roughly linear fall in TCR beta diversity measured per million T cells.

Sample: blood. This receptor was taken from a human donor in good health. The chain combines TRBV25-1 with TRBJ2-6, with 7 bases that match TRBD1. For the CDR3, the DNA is TGTGCCAGCAGTGAATCCCCATTTGGGACAGAACGCTCTGGGGCCAACGCCCTGACTTTC. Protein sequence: CASSESPFGTERSGANALTF.